Shown below are 4 T cell receptor beta chains from a single sample sequenced in a study of shared clonotypes between healthy human individuals (TCRdb year 2020). Library generation was performed with the immunoSEQ multiplex PCR assay. This immuneACCESS table, as held by TCRdb, lists in-frame sequences with V and J called but not all clones. Of the missing ones, under half trace to an unresolved V gene in checked studies; the others have no known cause. The sample profile shows 600,000 to 700,000 clones; around four fifths of them were found once. The ten most abundant clones make up 1.5% to 2% of the sample. The sample consisted of memory CD4+ T cells sorted from blood. Taken with the paper, the label for cell subset or site translates to: CD45RA-negative fraction. All receptors derive from a woman under 40 in good health.

This chain joins TRBV25-1 and TRBJ2-5; TRBD2 aligns across 8 bases. V was clipped by 3 bases and J by 2 bases; unmatched bases: 5. The CDR3 has 15 amino acids. Germline loops: CDR1 MGHDK, CDR2 SYGVNS. Here the CDR3 reads CASSDASGRQETQYF. In DNA form, the CDR3 reads TGTGCCAGCAGTGATGCTAGCGGGCGGCAAGAGACCCAGTACTTC.

CDR3 sequence (DNA): TGTGCCTGGAGTATTACAGGGGGAACTTCACCCCTCCACTTT. Amino acids: CAWSITGGTSPLHF. The gene calls are TRBV30 and TRBJ1-6; 8 nucleotides align to TRBD1. The CDR3 has 14 residues. V lost 2 bases and J lost 9; bases outside the gene matches: 6. Germline V lookup: CDR1 GTSNPN, CDR2 SVGIG (reference sequence).

This chain connects TRBV29-1 to TRBJ1-2, with 9 bases fitting TRBD1. The CDR3 totals 15 residues. Germline values: CDR1 SQVTM, CDR2 ANQGSEA. V trimming: 6 bases; J trimming: 7 bases; junction bases outside the gene matches: 15. DNA for the CDR3: TGCAGCGTGGCAAACAGGGGGCTAGGGGGTGGTGGCTACACCTTC. Amino acid sequence: CSVANRGLGGGGYTF.

V is TRBV5-6 and J is TRBJ2-7, with 10 nucleotides matching TRBD1. The CDR3 is made up of 16 amino acids. CDR1 and CDR2 (germline): SGHDT, YYEEEE. V was clipped by 4 bases and J by 2 bases; unmatched bases: 9. The CDR3 sequence is CASSTAGQGWAYEQYF. DNA of the CDR3: TGTGCCAGCAGCACCGCGGGACAGGGGTGGGCCTACGAGCAGTACTTC. Full variable domain (rest looked up from reference TRBV5-6 and TRBJ2-7): DAGVTQSPTHLIKTRGQQVTLRCSPKSGHDTVSWYQQALGQGPQFIFQYYEEEERQRGNFPDRFSGHQFPNYSSELNVNALLLGDSALYLCASSTAGQGWAYEQYFGPGTRLTVT.